The 5 T cell receptor beta chains given below trace back to one sample, sequenced in a study of monozygotic twins with inflammatory bowel disease. For each CDR3 protein, TCRdb gives one entry from its re-call of the 5' RACE reads, without DNA. The sample table sets out under 200,000 distinct CDR3 sequences. The sample comprised blood. The receptors shown here come from a human donor with ulcerative colitis or Crohn's disease, or a healthy co-twin of an affected twin (not recorded which).

V and J are TRBV20-1 and TRBJ2-5; checking the TCRdb D call of TRBD2 is not possible without DNA. Germline V gene lookup returns CDR1 DFQATT and CDR2 SNEGSKA (reference sequence). The length of the CDR3 is 15 residues. The CDR3 here is CSARDLAGGQETQYF.

V usage is TRBV5-1 and J usage is TRBJ1-1; the D gene TCRdb calls, TRBD1, cannot be checked with no DNA. This CDR3 contains 14 residues. From germline, CDR1 is SGHRS and CDR2 YFSETQ. The CDR3 is CASSLLQGNTEAFF.

The chain uses TRBV14 and TRBJ1-6. The V gene's germline CDR1 is SGHDN and CDR2 FVKESK. The CDR3 is 13 residues long. The CDR3 is CASSQDYNSPLHF.

The chain is built from TRBV5-4 and TRBJ2-3; TCRdb lists TRBD2, though no DNA is available to test this call. CDR1 and CDR2 (germline): SGHNT, YYREEE (reference sequence). The CDR3 extends over 14 amino acids. This CDR3 is CASTTRDFTDTQYF.

The chain is built from TRBV20-1 and TRBJ2-4; TCRdb indicates TRBD1, and absent DNA this call remains unverified. Germline CDR1 reads DFQATT; CDR2 reads SNEGSKA (reference sequence). This CDR3 contains 14 residues. The CDR3 is CSARTVVLENIQYF.